Described below is a single T cell receptor beta chain sequence and its context. What it binds is unknown. The sample originates from a study of cytomegalovirus exposure and HLA in healthy donors. Study-level points and caveats: Information on immune exposure was restricted to one variable (CMV serostatus). The presence/absence work took it that sequencing depth was about the same across donors. Later analysis revealed greater clonal expansion in HLA-associated TCR beta chains than in equally common others. The study listed roughly 160 cytomegalovirus-associated TCR beta chains.

This CDR3 has 16 residues. CDR1 and CDR2 (germline): SGHNT, YENEEA. V gave up 3 bases and J gave up 0 bases, with 11 bases separating them. PCR primers comprised 60 Vbeta and 13 Jbeta primers. Only in-frame clones appear in the TCRdb table, and some are missing; sequencing was by immunoSEQ multiplex PCR. The sample consists of fewer than 150,000 clones, around 76% of them appearing once. This receptor was identified in a male donor in good health and CMV-seronegative. J is TRBJ2-2 and V is TRBV11-3; possibly TRBD2 for D (6 bases). The sequenced sample was PBMCs. CDR3 sequence: CASSFNWGANTGELFF. DNA for the CDR3: TGTGCCAGCAGCTTTAACTGGGGGGCGAACACCGGGGAGCTGTTTTTT.